These T cell receptor beta chains were read from a single sample in a study of shared clonotypes between healthy human individuals. Clones were read by immunoSEQ multiplex PCR, and TCRdb kept only the in-frame ones, dropping some. This table has some 1.5 million clones, about 96% appearing once. The specimen was naive CD4+ T cells sorted from blood. All receptors come from a man aged 25-45 years in good health. The CDR3 runs from the conserved cysteine through the conserved F or W. D genes are given only for firm matches. For some rows the clone size is stated as once, few or many, or as a class when expanded; others skip it.

D	size	V	J	DNA	CDR3
TRBD1	-	TRBV7-6	TRBJ1-1	TGTGCCAGCAGCAACGGGACAGGGTTCAAAGCTTTCTTT	CASSNGTGFKAFF
-	-	TRBV25-1	TRBJ2-3	TGTGCCAGCAGTGAATTTCAGGGTACAGATACGCAGTATTTT	CASSEFQGTDTQYF
-	-	TRBV15	TRBJ2-5	TGTGCCACCAGCAGAGACTGGGGCAGCATACAAGAGACCCAGTACTTC	CATSRDWGSIQETQYF
TRBD1	-	TRBV5-4	TRBJ2-1	TGTGCCAGCAGCTGGAGAGGGACAGGGGCTAATGAGCAGTTCTTC	CASSWRGTGANEQFF
-	-	TRBV9	TRBJ2-7	TGTGCCAGCAGCGTAGCTCTTGCACCCCACTACGAGCAGTACTTC	CASSVALAPHYEQYF
TRBD2	once	TRBV18	TRBJ2-2	TGTGCCAGCTCACCGTTGTTTGCGGGAGGTAGCACCGGGGAGCTGTTTTTT	CASSPLFAGGSTGELFF
-	-	TRBV27	TRBJ1-5	TGTGCCAGCAGACCCCGAGCTGTGATTGTTTCGTCCCAGCCCCAGCATTTT	CASRPRAVIVSSQPQHF
TRBD2	-	TRBV19	TRBJ2-1	TGTGCCAGTAGTCCCCTGGCACTAGCGGGAGTACATGAGCAGTTCTTC	CASSPLALAGVHEQFF
-	-	TRBV6-6	TRBJ2-2	TGTGCCAGCACCCCCGCTAGGGTGGGAAACACCGGGGAGCTGTTTTTT	CASTPARVGNTGELFF
-	-	TRBV25-1	TRBJ2-3	TGTGCCAGCATTATCCCGCCAGGGGACCTACCTAGCACAGATACGCAGTATTTT	CASIIPPGDLPSTDTQYF
TRBD2	-	TRBV5-4	TRBJ2-4	TGTGCCAGCAGCTTGGGAGGGGTAGCGGGAGGGGCAGACATTCAGTACTTC	CASSLGGVAGGADIQYF
-	-	TRBV19	TRBJ1-1	TGTGCCAGTAGTAGTCGGCAGGCGATGGAAGCTTTCTTT	CASSSRQAMEAFF
TRBD2	-	TRBV18	TRBJ2-3	TGTGCCAGCTCACCACCGGTGGCTAGCGGGAGTACAGATACGCAGTATTTT	CASSPPVASGSTDTQYF
TRBD1	-	TRBV10-3	TRBJ2-7	TGTGCCATCAGCTCCTCCGGGACAGGGACGGAGCAGTACTTC	CAISSSGTGTEQYF
TRBD1	-	TRBV2	TRBJ1-5	TGTGCCAGCAGTCAGGGGGGGGATCAGCCCCAGCATTTT	CASSQGGDQPQHF
TRBD1	-	TRBV14	TRBJ2-5	TGTGCCAGCAGCCAAGGGGTACGACAGGGGGCAGAGACCCAGTACTTC	CASSQGVRQGAETQYF
TRBD2	-	TRBV6-6	TRBJ2-7	TGTGCCAGCAGTTACCCGGGACTAGAAATCTACGAGCAGTACTTC	CASSYPGLEIYEQYF
-	-	TRBV2	TRBJ2-1	TGTGCCAGCATTCAGGGAACAAACAATGAGCAGTTCTTC	CASIQGTNNEQFF
TRBD2	once	TRBV10-3	TRBJ2-1	TGTGCCATCAGTGAGATCCGGACTAGCGGGAGGTACAATGAGCAGTTCTTC	CAISEIRTSGRYNEQFF
-	-	TRBV5-1	TRBJ2-1	TGCGCCAGCAGCTTGCGGCTTACCTACAATGAGCAGTTCTTC	CASSLRLTYNEQFF
TRBD2	-	TRBV5-4	TRBJ2-5	TGCATAGCGGGAGCGTGGCAAGAGACCCAGTACTTC	CIAGAWQETQYF
-	-	TRBV5-8	TRBJ2-3	TGTGCCAGCAGCTTGTGGCGGAAAGGCGGCACAGATACGCAGTATTTT	CASSLWRKGGTDTQYF
-	few	TRBV5-1	TRBJ2-1	TGCGCCAGCAGCTTGGTATTGTTTGAGCAGTTCTTC	CASSLVLFEQFF
-	-	TRBV2	TRBJ2-7	TGTGCCAGCAGTGAAATGGGGCGGTACCCCCCCCGAGCCTTC	CASSEMGRYPPRAF
-	-	TRBV5-1	TRBJ2-3	TGCGCCAGCAGCTGGGGACCAATTGGCACAGATACGCAGTATTTT	CASSWGPIGTDTQYF
TRBD2	-	TRBV30	TRBJ2-2	TGTGCCTGGAGTGCCGATAAACTAGCGGGAGGACTCACCGGGGAGCTGTTTTTT	CAWSADKLAGGLTGELFF
-	-	TRBV5-8	TRBJ2-2	TGTGCCAGCAGCTCCGGAGGCCGTAACACCGGGGAGCTGTTTTTT	CASSSGGRNTGELFF
-	-	TRBV6-6	TRBJ1-5	TGTGCCAGCAGTTCCATCGGGTTCAATCAGCCCCAGCATTTT	CASSSIGFNQPQHF
TRBD2	few	TRBV18	TRBJ2-7	TGTGCCAGCTCTAGATCCGGGACTAGTTACGAGCAGTACTTC	CASSRSGTSYEQYF
-	-	TRBV27	TRBJ1-5	TGTGCCAGCAGTTTAAACAGAGATAGCAATCAGCCCCAGCATTTT	CASSLNRDSNQPQHF
TRBD1	-	TRBV19	TRBJ2-1	TGTGCCAGTAGACCCCCTGACAGGGTGGATGAGCAGTTCTTC	CASRPPDRVDEQFF
TRBD2	once	TRBV15	TRBJ2-3	TGTGCCACCAGCAGAGGACATAGCGGGTTGGATACGCAGTATTTT	CATSRGHSGLDTQYF
TRBD1	-	TRBV18	TRBJ1-2	TGTGCCAGCTCATTCGCCGGGACAGGGGGCGCTAACTATGGCTACACCTTC	CASSFAGTGGANYGYTF
TRBD2	-	TRBV5-1	TRBJ2-1	TGCGCCAGCAGCTTGGAAGGGACTAGTCCTTGGGATGAGCAGTTCTTC	CASSLEGTSPWDEQFF
TRBD1	-	TRBV18	TRBJ1-2	TGTGCCAGCCCACCACCGACAGGGCAAGGCTACACCTTC	CASPPPTGQGYTF
-	once	TRBV7-9	TRBJ2-5	TGTGCCAGCAGCTTAGCGCACGGCAGAGGGGAGACCCAGTACTTC	CASSLAHGRGETQYF
-	-	TRBV5-1	TRBJ2-3	TGCGCCAGCAGCTTGGGGCTCGTCGAGGATACGCAGTATTTT	CASSLGLVEDTQYF
-	-	TRBV7-9	TRBJ1-2	TGTGCCAGCAGGCCAGCCTACAGGGCTCCTAACTATGGCTACACCTTC	CASRPAYRAPNYGYTF
TRBD2	-	TRBV29-1	TRBJ2-1	TGCAGCGTTGCCCCTGGGACTAGCGGCTCCTACAATGAGCAGTTCTTC	CSVAPGTSGSYNEQFF
-	-	TRBV6-5	TRBJ2-3	TGTGCCAGCAGTTACTCGCGGCTAGGGGGCACAGATACGCAGTATTTT	CASSYSRLGGTDTQYF
-	-	TRBV10-3	TRBJ1-1	TGTGCCATCAGCGACCTCGTATCCGGTCGAGAGGCTTTCTTT	CAISDLVSGREAFF
-	-	TRBV5-4	TRBJ2-1	TGTGCCAGCAGCGGCGGGACATCGAATGAGCAGTTCTTC	CASSGGTSNEQFF
TRBD1	once	TRBV19	TRBJ2-7	TGTGCCAGTAGTATAGATCTTGGGACAGGGATCTACGAGCAGTACTTC	CASSIDLGTGIYEQYF
TRBD2	-	TRBV9	TRBJ2-3	TGTGCCAGCAGCGTAGGTCCCGGGAGGGCCTTTGGAGATACGCAGTATTTT	CASSVGPGRAFGDTQYF
-	-	TRBV9	TRBJ2-1	TGTGCCAGCAGCGCGACAGCTTTCTACAATGAGCAGTTCTTC	CASSATAFYNEQFF
-	-	TRBV19	TRBJ2-7	TGTGCCAGTAGTATCTCCGCTACCTACGAGCAGTACTTC	CASSISATYEQYF
TRBD2	-	TRBV29-1	TRBJ2-1	TGCAGCGTTGGACTAGCGGGGCACAGCTCCTACAATGAGCAGTTCTTC	CSVGLAGHSSYNEQFF
-	-	TRBV18	TRBJ2-7	TGTGCCAGCTCACCCGGACTTATCTACGAGCAGTACTTC	CASSPGLIYEQYF